This TCR beta chain was sequenced for a study of cytomegalovirus exposure and HLA in healthy donors. Regarding the study as a whole: A later look showed TCR association rates differing by HLA locus, highest for DRB1 and lowest for HLA-C. Indistinguishable V segments, including TRBV6-2 and TRBV6-3, were excluded. The authors later linked a missense DCLRE1C variant to TCR beta V- and J-gene trimming.

A remark on this clone: Its specificity is not known.

Primers included in the PCR were 60 Vbeta and 13 Jbeta primers. The repertoire was sequenced with immunoSEQ multiplex PCR; TCRdb's copy has only in-frame clones and lacks some. The table lists about 120,000 clones, 70% to 85% of them singletons, with about a tenth in the top ten. Looked up from germline, CDR1 is SGHVS and CDR2 is FQNEAQ. The CDR3 has 15 residues. Unmatched junction bases numbered 2, after V lost 0 bases and J lost 5 bases. Everyone who donated was a healthy bone marrow donor. This TCR derives from a man between 40 and 49 years old in good health and CMV-seropositive. The sample taken for sequencing was PBMCs. This chain uses TRBV7-8 with TRBJ1-2; TRBD1 aligns across 11 bases. The CDR3 sequence is CASSLAGQGGYGYTF. The CDR3 coding sequence is TGTGCCAGCAGCTTAGCGGGACAGGGGGGGTATGGCTACACCTTC.